Following are 23 T cell receptor beta chains from one sample sequenced in a study of blood T cell repertoires in COVID-19. Assay: immunoSEQ multiplex PCR; the TCRdb copy retains only in-frame clones and omits some. The sample has roughly 180,000 clones, 81% seen once; the top ten hold 9.5% to 12%. The material sequenced was peripheral blood. The source is a woman in her thirties or forties with COVID-19, enrolled during active disease.

V and J are TRBV18 and TRBJ2-3, with TRBD2 matching over 10 bases. V gave up 2 bases and J gave up 1 base; unmatched junction bases: 3. This CDR3 region has 16 residues. CDR1 and CDR2 (germline): KGHSH, LQKENI. The CDR3 protein is CASSPSGLAGTDTQYF. The CDR3 nucleotides are TGTGCCAGCTCACCAAGCGGACTAGCGGGCACAGATACGCAGTATTTT.

The chain uses TRBV28 and TRBJ1-5, with 7 bases that match TRBD1. This CDR3 spans 14 amino acids. After removal of 7 bases from V and 4 bases from J, the junction contained 7 bases not matched to a gene. The germline V gene has CDR1 MDHEN and CDR2 SYDVKM. The CDR3 DNA sequence: TGTGCCAGCACCCCTGGGACAGCAAATCAGCCCCAGCATTTT. Translation: CASTPGTANQPQHF.

The V call is TRBV3-1 (or the pseudogene TRBV3-2), the J call TRBJ2-3; 11 bases align to TRBD2. V shed 5 bases, J shed 3 bases, and the junction held 7 bases outside the gene matches. Germline CDR1 reads LGHDT; CDR2 reads YNNKEL (reference sequence). The CDR3 is 16 residues long. CDR3 amino acids: CASSYRLAGTTDTQYF. CDR3 sequence (DNA): TGTGCCAGCAGCTATCGACTAGCGGGAACGACAGATACGCAGTATTTT.

The genes are TRBV18 and TRBJ2-2; D is uncertain. CDR1 and CDR2 (germline): KGHSH, LQKENI. Trimming shortened V by 1 base and J by 3 bases, and 9 bases separated the two germline ends. The CDR3 sequence is 15 residues long. CDR3 nucleotides: TGTGCCAGCTCACCACGTCTCCAGGACACCGGGGAGCTGTTTTTT. Protein sequence: CASSPRLQDTGELFF.

The chain couples TRBV28 to TRBJ2-2; 10 bases are a match to TRBD1. V shed 7 bases and J 3 bases; nucleotides not matched to a gene: 5. Germline loops: CDR1 MDHEN, CDR2 SYDVKM. The CDR3 is made up of 15 amino acids. CDR3 loop: CASTRDRGYTGELFF. The CDR3 nucleotides are TGTGCCAGCACGCGGGACAGGGGATACACCGGGGAGCTGTTTTTT.

This chain joins TRBV7-8 and TRBJ1-5; 7 bases map to TRBD1. V lost 1 base to trimming and J lost 1 base; unmatched junction nucleotides: 1. The CDR3 extends over 15 amino acids. From germline, CDR1 is SGHVS and CDR2 FQNEAQ. CDR3 loop: CASSLGGGSNQPQHF. The CDR3, as DNA: TGTGCCAGCAGCTTAGGAGGGGGCAGCAATCAGCCCCAGCATTTT.

This clone was observed a single time. The chain carries TRBV6-6 and TRBJ2-1; 7 bases line up with TRBD1. Germline-derived CDR1 and CDR2 are MNHNY and SVGAGI (reference sequence). Trimming at V came to 6 bases and at J to 5 bases, leaving 13 bases not matched to a gene. This CDR3 comprises 16 residues. CDR3 DNA: TGTGCCAGCAGCCCCCAAGACAGGGCTATAGACAATGAGCAGTTCTTC. This translates into CASSPQDRAIDNEQFF.

This chain links TRBV4-1 with TRBJ2-7, with 7 nucleotides matching TRBD1. This CDR3 comprises 15 residues. CDR1 is MGHRA, CDR2 YSYEKL, per germline. V lost 1 base and J lost 4; bases outside the gene matches: 7. The CDR3 reads CASSQVRDRPYEQYF. DNA for the CDR3: TGCGCCAGCAGCCAAGTAAGGGACAGACCTTACGAGCAGTACTTC.

CDR3 residues: CASSPSWTGGTEAFF. The DNA for the CDR3 is TGTGCCAGCAGCCCGTCGTGGACAGGGGGCACTGAAGCTTTCTTT. The chain recombines TRBV7-8 with TRBJ1-1, with TRBD1 matching 10 bases. CDR3 length equals 15 residues. V dropped 5 bases and J dropped 4; count of bases not matched to a gene: 7. CDR1 and CDR2 (germline): SGHVS, FQNEAQ.

The gene calls are TRBV7-3 and TRBJ1-1; D is undetermined. The CDR3 consists of 15 residues. The germline gives CDR1 SGHTA, CDR2 FQGTGA. Trimming stripped 0 bases from V and 1 base from J, with 9 bases between. In DNA, the CDR3 is TGTGCCAGCAGCTTAACCGGGTCAGAGAACACTGAAGCTTTCTTT. Translating gives CASSLTGSENTEAFF.

This clone was counted only a few times. CDR3 sequence reads: CASSGSDRDYYEQYV. The CDR3 bases are TGTGCCAGCAGCGGCTCCGACAGGGATTACTACGAGCAGTACGTC. J is TRBJ2-7 and V is TRBV5-6, with TRBD1 matching over 7 bases. Germline CDR1 and CDR2: SGHDT and YYEEEE. The CDR3 loop spans 15 amino acids. Trimming took 4 bases from V and 3 from J; bases not matched to a gene: 10.

V usage is TRBV19 and J usage is TRBJ1-2; 7 bases map to TRBD1. The CDR3 runs to 14 residues. Germline assignment: CDR1 LNHDA and CDR2 SQIVND (reference sequence). The V segment lost 5 bases and the J segment 4 bases; nucleotides outside the gene matches: 7. The DNA of the CDR3 is TGTGCCAGTAGTGCGGCGCAGGGGGGCTATGGCTACACCTTC. This gives the protein CASSAAQGGYGYTF.

V and J are TRBV11-1 and TRBJ2-7; 11 bases agree with TRBD2. The CDR3 is 15 residues long. In germline, CDR1 is SGHAT, CDR2 FQDESV (reference sequence). V gave up 5 bases and J gave up 6 bases; unmatched junction bases: 9. Here the CDR3 DNA reads TGTGCCAGCAGCGGAATAGCGGGAGGGCTAAGCGAGCAGTACTTC. It translates to CASSGIAGGLSEQYF.

The chain is built from TRBV10-1 and TRBJ2-1, with 8 positions matching TRBD1. Unmatched junction bases numbered 4, after V lost 0 bases and J lost 3 bases. The germline V gene encodes CDR1 WNHNN and CDR2 SYGVQD (reference sequence). The CDR3 length is 16 residues. DNA for the CDR3: TGCGCCAGCAGTGAGTCGTCAGGGGGCTTCTACAATGAGCAGTTCTTC. Its translation: CASSESSGGFYNEQFF.

J is TRBJ2-6 and V is TRBV18, with TRBD2 as a possible D gene (6 bases). Germline CDR1 is KGHSH and CDR2 is LQKENI. V was pared by 3 bases and J by 2 bases, with 11 bases between. This CDR3 has 16 amino acids. The CDR3: CASSPGTSPGANVLTF. The DNA of the CDR3 is TGTGCCAGCTCACCTGGGACTTCCCCTGGGGCCAACGTCCTGACTTTC.

This rearrangement joins TRBV19 to TRBJ2-1, with 12 bases identical to TRBD2. V gave up 1 base and J gave up 8 bases; unmatched junction bases: 3. The CDR3 has 15 residues. Germline V lookup: CDR1 LNHDA, CDR2 SQIVND (reference sequence). CDR3 sequence: CASSIASGRAHEQFF. The CDR3 nucleotides read TGTGCCAGTAGTATAGCTAGCGGGAGGGCCCATGAGCAGTTCTTC.

The rearrangement joins TRBV9 to TRBJ1-1; D uncertain. Germline-derived CDR1 and CDR2 are SGDLS and YYNGEE. This CDR3 spans 14 amino acids. Trimming removed 0 bases at V and 8 bases at J, with 14 bases between. The CDR3 is CASSVGSRGTEAFF. Written as DNA, the CDR3 is TGTGCCAGCAGCGTAGGCTCCCGGGGAACCGAAGCTTTCTTT.

V is TRBV6-5 and J is TRBJ2-5; 7 bases map to TRBD1. Looked up from germline, CDR1 is MNHEY and CDR2 is SVGAGI. Unmatched junction bases numbered 13, after V lost 7 bases and J lost 5 bases. The CDR3 contains 15 residues. Here the CDR3 reads CASTARGRVGETQYF. As DNA, the CDR3 is TGTGCCAGCACCGCTAGGGGGCGCGTCGGGGAGACCCAGTACTTC.

This clone showed up just a few times. The V gene is TRBV19, the J gene TRBJ1-1; a possible D gene is TRBD1 (5 bases). The length of the CDR3 is 12 residues. CDR1 LNHDA and CDR2 SQIVND come from the germline V gene (reference sequence). Between the trimmed V and J ends, which lost 7 bases and 4 bases, there was a span of 10 bases. The CDR3 reads CASTGGVTEAFF. CDR3 nucleotide sequence: TGTGCCAGTACGGGGGGGGTCACTGAAGCTTTCTTT.

In this sample, this clone turned up once. This rearrangement joins TRBV10-3 to TRBJ2-3; 9 bases match TRBD2. Germline CDR1 is ENHRY and CDR2 is SYGVKD. This CDR3 spans 13 amino acids. V gave up 9 bases and J gave up 5 bases; unmatched junction bases: 6. Here the CDR3 reads CAMRGGGEDTQYF. CDR3 bases: TGTGCCATGCGGGGGGGAGGGGAAGATACGCAGTATTTT.

The DNA for the CDR3 is TGTGCCAGCAGTTCCCCGGGACTCAACTCTGGAAACACCATATATTTT. Protein sequence: CASSSPGLNSGNTIYF. V gene TRBV6-5 combines with J gene TRBJ1-3; tentatively, D is TRBD1 (5 bases). There are 16 residues in the CDR3. V was pared by 4 bases and J by 0 bases, with 13 bases between. The V gene's germline CDR1 is MNHEY and CDR2 SVGAGI.

The chain combines TRBV2 with TRBJ1-1; D perhaps matches TRBD1 (6 bases). The CDR3 has 15 amino acids. The V end was cut by 6 bases, the J end by 5 bases, with 19 bases between. In germline, CDR1 is SNHLY, CDR2 FYNNEI. CDR3 in amino acids: CASRPRTAVGTEAFF. CDR3 DNA: TGTGCCAGCAGGCCAAGGACAGCGGTTGGGACTGAAGCTTTCTTT.

The chain couples TRBV3-1 (or the pseudogene TRBV3-2) to TRBJ2-1; 13 bases agree with TRBD2. Germline-derived CDR1 and CDR2 are LGHDT and YNNKEL (reference sequence). CDR3 size: 15 residues. Trimming removed 7 bases from V and 7 bases from J; junction bases left unmatched: 7. The CDR3 bases are TGTGCCAGCACTGACTGGACTAGCGGGAGTAATGAGCAGTTCTTC. Residues: CASTDWTSGSNEQFF.